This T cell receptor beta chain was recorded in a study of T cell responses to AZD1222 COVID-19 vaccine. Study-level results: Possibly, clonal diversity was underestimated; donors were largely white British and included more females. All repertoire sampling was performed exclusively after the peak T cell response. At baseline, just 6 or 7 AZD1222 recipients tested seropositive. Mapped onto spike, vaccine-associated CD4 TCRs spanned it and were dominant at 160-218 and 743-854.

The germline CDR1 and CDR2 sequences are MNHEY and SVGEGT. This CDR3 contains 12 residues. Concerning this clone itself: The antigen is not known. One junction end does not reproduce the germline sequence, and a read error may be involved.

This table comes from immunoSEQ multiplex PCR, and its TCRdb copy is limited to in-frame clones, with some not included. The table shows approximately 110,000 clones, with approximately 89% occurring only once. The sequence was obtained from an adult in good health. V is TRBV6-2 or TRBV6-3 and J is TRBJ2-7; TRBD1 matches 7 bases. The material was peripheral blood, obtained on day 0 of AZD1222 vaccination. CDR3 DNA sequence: TGTGCCAGCAGTTACACAGGGGAGCGTAAGGACTTC. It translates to CASSYTGERKDF.